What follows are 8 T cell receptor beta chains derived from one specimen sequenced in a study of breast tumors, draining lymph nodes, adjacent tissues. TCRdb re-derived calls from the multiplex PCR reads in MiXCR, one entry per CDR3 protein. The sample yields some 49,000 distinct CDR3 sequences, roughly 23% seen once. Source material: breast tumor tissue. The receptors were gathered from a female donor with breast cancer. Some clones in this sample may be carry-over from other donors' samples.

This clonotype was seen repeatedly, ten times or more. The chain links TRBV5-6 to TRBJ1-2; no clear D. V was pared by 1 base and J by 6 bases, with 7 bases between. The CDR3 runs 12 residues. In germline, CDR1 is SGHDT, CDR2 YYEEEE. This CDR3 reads CASSLSGDGYTF. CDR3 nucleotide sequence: TGTGCCAGCAGCTTGAGTGGGGATGGCTACACCTTC.

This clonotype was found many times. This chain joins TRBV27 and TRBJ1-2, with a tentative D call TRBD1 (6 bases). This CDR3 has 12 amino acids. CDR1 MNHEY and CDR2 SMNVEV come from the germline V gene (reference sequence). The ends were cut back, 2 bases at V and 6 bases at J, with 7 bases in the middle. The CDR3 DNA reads TGTGCCAGCAGTTTAACAGGGAATGGCTACACCTTC. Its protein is CASSLTGNGYTF.

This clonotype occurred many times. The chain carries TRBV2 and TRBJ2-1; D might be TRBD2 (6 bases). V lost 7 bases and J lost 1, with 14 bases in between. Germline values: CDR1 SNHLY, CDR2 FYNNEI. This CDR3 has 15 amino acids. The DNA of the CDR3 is TGTGCCAGCATCCAAAAGGGGAGGTCCTACAATGAGCAGTTCTTC. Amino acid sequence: CASIQKGRSYNEQFF.

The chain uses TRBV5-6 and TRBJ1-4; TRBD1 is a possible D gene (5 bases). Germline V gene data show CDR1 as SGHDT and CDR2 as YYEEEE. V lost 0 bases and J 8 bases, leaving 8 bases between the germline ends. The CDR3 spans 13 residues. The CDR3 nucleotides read TGTGCCAGCAGCTTGGATCGGGGGGAAAAACTGTTTTTT. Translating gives CASSLDRGEKLFF. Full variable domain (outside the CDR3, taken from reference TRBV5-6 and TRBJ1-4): DAGVTQSPTHLIKTRGQQVTLRCSPKSGHDTVSWYQQALGQGPQFIFQYYEEEERQRGNFPDRFSGHQFPNYSSELNVNALLLGDSALYLCASSLDRGEKLFFGSGTQLSVL.

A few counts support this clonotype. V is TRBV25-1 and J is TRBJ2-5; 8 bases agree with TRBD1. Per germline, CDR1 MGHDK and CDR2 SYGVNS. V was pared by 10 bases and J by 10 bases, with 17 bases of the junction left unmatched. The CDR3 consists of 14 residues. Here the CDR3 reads CATEWDRTPGDQYF. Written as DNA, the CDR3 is TGTGCCACCGAATGGGACAGGACTCCAGGGGACCAGTACTTC.

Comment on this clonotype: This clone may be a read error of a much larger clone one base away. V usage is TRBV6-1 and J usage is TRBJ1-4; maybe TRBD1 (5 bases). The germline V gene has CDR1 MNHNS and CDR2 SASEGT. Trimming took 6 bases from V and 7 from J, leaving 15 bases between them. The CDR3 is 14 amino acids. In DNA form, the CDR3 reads TGTGCCAGCAGACAGGCAACTGGGTCTGAAAAACTGTTTTTT. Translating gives CASRQATGSEKLFF.

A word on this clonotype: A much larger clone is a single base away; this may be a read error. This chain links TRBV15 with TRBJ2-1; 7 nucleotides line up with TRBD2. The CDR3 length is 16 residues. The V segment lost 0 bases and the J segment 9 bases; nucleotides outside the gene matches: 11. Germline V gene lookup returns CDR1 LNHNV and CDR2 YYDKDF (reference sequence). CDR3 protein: CATSRDLAGASSEQFF. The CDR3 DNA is TGTGCCACCAGCAGAGATCTGGCGGGAGCGTCGAGTGAGCAGTTCTTC.

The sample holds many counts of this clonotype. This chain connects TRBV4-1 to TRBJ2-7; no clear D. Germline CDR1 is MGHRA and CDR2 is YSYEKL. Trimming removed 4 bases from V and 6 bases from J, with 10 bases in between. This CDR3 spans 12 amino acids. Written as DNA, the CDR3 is TGCGCCAGCAGCCCAGACCTGTTCGAGCAGTACTTC. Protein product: CASSPDLFEQYF.